This T cell receptor (beta chain) comes out of a study of cytomegalovirus exposure and HLA in healthy donors. About this clone itself: The target antigen is unknown.

A multiplex PCR was run with 60 Vbeta primers and 13 Jbeta primers. Using immunoSEQ multiplex PCR, the repertoire was profiled, and TCRdb retains in-frame clones only, with some absent. This sample has about 160,000 clones, with about four fifths found just once. Germline V gene sequence: CDR1 GTSNPN, CDR2 SVGIG (reference sequence). The V end was cut by 2 bases, the J end by 6 bases, with 14 bases between. This CDR3 spans 13 amino acids. Study outcomes and limitations: Accounts indicate the classifier identified cytomegalovirus status with strong specificity and sensitivity.

This chain joins TRBV30 and TRBJ2-7; D gene uncertain. The receptor comes from a man aged 50 to 60 in good health and CMV-seropositive. Sequencing was performed on PBMCs. This chain's CDR3 is CAWSPPRWSEQYF. For the CDR3, the DNA is TGTGCCTGGAGTCCCCCCAGGTGGTCCGAGCAGTACTTC.